The present T cell receptor beta chain was sequenced within a study of cytomegalovirus exposure and HLA in healthy donors. Study observations and caveats: Sequencing likely produced, as an artifact, a cluster of highly shared sequence variants. Rare TCR sequences dominated, though some public TCRs recurred in many donors.

Germline V gene sequence: CDR1 KGHSH, CDR2 LQKENI. The germline V and J ends were trimmed by 4 bases and 12 bases, with 12 bases remaining between them. The CDR3 sequence is 12 residues long. This clone was seen a handful of times. Antigen: not known. PCR employed 60 Vbeta and 13 Jbeta primers. Here immunoSEQ multiplex PCR was the method, and the copy in TCRdb shows in-frame clones only, minus some. The sample includes 70,000 to 95,000 clones, 65% to 85% of them seen just once. The sequence derives from a man aged 50 to 59 in good health and CMV-seronegative. The chain has TRBV18 and TRBJ1-4, with D possibly being TRBD1 (6 bases). The sequenced material came from PBMCs. The chain's CDR3 is CASSRAEGELFF. The CDR3 nucleotides are TGTGCCAGCTCACGGGCCGAGGGGGAACTGTTTTTT.